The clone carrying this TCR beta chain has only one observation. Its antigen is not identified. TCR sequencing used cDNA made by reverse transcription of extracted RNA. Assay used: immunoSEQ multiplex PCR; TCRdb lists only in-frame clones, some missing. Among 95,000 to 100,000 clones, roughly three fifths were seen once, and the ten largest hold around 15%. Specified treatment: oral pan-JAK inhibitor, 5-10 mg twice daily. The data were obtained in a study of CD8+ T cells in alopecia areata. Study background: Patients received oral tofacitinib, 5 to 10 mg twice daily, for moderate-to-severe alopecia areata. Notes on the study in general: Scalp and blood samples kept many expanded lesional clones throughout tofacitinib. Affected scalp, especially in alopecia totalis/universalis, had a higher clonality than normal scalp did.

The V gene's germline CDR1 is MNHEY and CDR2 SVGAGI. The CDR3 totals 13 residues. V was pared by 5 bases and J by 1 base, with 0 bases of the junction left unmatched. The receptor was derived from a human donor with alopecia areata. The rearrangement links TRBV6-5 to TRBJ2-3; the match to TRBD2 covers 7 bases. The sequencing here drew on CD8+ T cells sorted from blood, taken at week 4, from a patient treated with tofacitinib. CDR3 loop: CASSAGGTDTQYF. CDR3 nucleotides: TGTGCCAGCAGTGCGGGAGGCACAGATACGCAGTATTTT.